Given below is one TCR beta chain in context. Its target is not known. These data belong to a study of T-cell memory formation after mild COVID-19. About the study: The TCR clusters were mostly specific to one donor. Study observations and caveats: Researchers found some responding clones in pre-infection memory, a sign that cross-reactive memory joined.

TCRdb reprocessed the 5' RACE reads via MiXCR and lists one record per CDR3 protein. The sample gives about 350,000 distinct CDR3 sequences, approximately 14% of which show up once; 20% to 25% is in the top ten. The sample comprised PBMCs or a T cell subset sorted from them (not recorded which). This clonotype originated in a man younger than 35 who had mild COVID-19 (a few samples of this study predate the infection). Cell type and time point are not known.

The CDR3 loop is CATSTVYNEQFF. The CDR3 nucleotides are TGTGCCACCAGTACAGTCTACAATGAGCAGTTCTTC. The rearrangement joins TRBV24-1 to TRBJ2-1; no definite D call. The CDR3 consists of 12 residues. CDR1 and CDR2 (germline): KGHDR, SFDVKD. Trimming left V 6 bases short and J 3 bases short, with 5 bases between.